Below, 23 T cell receptor beta chains from the same sample are listed, as sequenced in a study of T cell responses to AZD1222 COVID-19 vaccine. Assay used: immunoSEQ multiplex PCR; TCRdb lists only in-frame clones, some missing. The table lists about 150,000 clones, more than 75% of them singletons, with under 20% in the top ten. The source was peripheral blood, collected on day 0 of AZD1222 vaccination. The source is an adult in good health.

This clone was seen only a few times. The rearrangement joins TRBV10-3 to TRBJ2-7; 8 bases line up with TRBD1. Germline V CDR1 and CDR2: ENHRY, SYGVKD. The CDR3 loop spans 14 amino acids. Trimming removed 11 bases from V and 2 bases from J; junction bases left unmatched: 11. CDR3 sequence: CAVTGTGATYEQYF. The CDR3 nucleotides read TGTGCCGTAACCGGGACAGGCGCAACCTACGAGCAGTACTTC.

To note about this clone: The same CDR3 arises from other DNA sequences in this sample as well. The V and J genes are TRBV5-5 and TRBJ1-6; D possibly corresponds to TRBD1 (6 bases). Germline V gene lookup returns CDR1 SGHKS and CDR2 YYEKEE (reference sequence). The CDR3 loop spans 14 amino acids. V shed 0 bases and J shed 10 bases, with 11 bases lying between them. The CDR3 region has the DNA TGTGCCAGCAGCTTGGGGGGGGCTGGATCACCCCTCCACTTT. It specifies CASSLGGAGSPLHF.

The J gene is TRBJ1-3, the V gene TRBV18; D might be TRBD1 (5 bases). The CDR3 loop spans 14 amino acids. The V end lost 3 bases, the J end lost 1 base, and 7 bases lay between the germline ends. Germline V gene lookup returns CDR1 KGHSH and CDR2 LQKENI. The CDR3 sequence: CASSPRGSGNTIYF. CDR3 DNA sequence: TGTGCCAGCTCACCCCGGGGGTCTGGAAACACCATATATTTT. The variable domain in full, with the rest retrieved from reference TRBV18 and TRBJ1-3, is NAGVMQNPRHLVRRRGQEARLRCSPMKGHSHVYWYRQLPEEGLKFMVYLQKENIIDESGMPKERFSAEFPKEGPSILRIQQVVRGDSAAYFCASSPRGSGNTIYFGEGSWLTVV.

The chain combines TRBV3-1 (or the pseudogene TRBV3-2) with TRBJ1-2; D is unresolved. Trimming removed 0 bases at V and 10 bases at J, with 9 bases between. This CDR3 is 12 amino acids long. Germline-derived CDR1 and CDR2 are LGHDT and YNNKEL (reference sequence). The CDR3 loop reads CASSQDDVLYTF. The CDR3 bases are TGTGCCAGCAGCCAAGATGACGTCCTCTACACCTTC.

The V call is TRBV6-5, the J call TRBJ1-5; D is unresolved. CDR3 size: 13 residues. Germline V CDR1 and CDR2: MNHEY, SVGAGI. CDR3 amino acids: CGVSVYSNQPQHF. The CDR3 DNA reads as TGTGGAGTGAGCGTATATAGCAATCAGCCCCAGCATTTT.

The chain links TRBV5-1 to TRBJ2-7; 8 bases map to TRBD1. Germline loops: CDR1 SGHRS, CDR2 YFSETQ. This CDR3 has 16 residues. J gave up 5 bases and V 4 bases, and 14 bases lay outside the gene matches. CDR3 DNA: TGCGCCAGCAGCATAAGGACGACAGGGGTCACGGACGAGCAGTACTTC. Encoded protein: CASSIRTTGVTDEQYF.

The genes are TRBV11-2 and TRBJ1-6; D is ambiguous. Trimming removed 7 bases from V and 13 bases from J, with 23 bases in between. The germline V gene encodes CDR1 SGHAT and CDR2 FQNNGV. The CDR3 contains 15 residues. CDR3 DNA sequence: TGTGCCAGCACCACTGAGGCCCCTGGGTCTGGGCCCCTCCACTTT. Translation gives CASTTEAPGSGPLHF.

The chain links TRBV30 to TRBJ2-1; 7 nucleotides line up with TRBD2. V gave up 3 bases and J gave up 4 bases; unmatched junction bases: 15. CDR1 is GTSNPN and CDR2 is SVGIG in the germline V gene (reference sequence). The CDR3 has 17 amino acids. The CDR3 DNA reads as TGTGCCTGGAGGCGATCCAGCTCGGGGGGACCTTACAATGAGCAGTTCTTC. Protein product: CAWRRSSSGGPYNEQFF.

This clone was seen just once. The V call is TRBV15, the J call TRBJ1-3, with D tentatively TRBD1 (5 bases). CDR1 LNHNV and CDR2 YYDKDF come from the germline V gene (reference sequence). Trimming shortened V by 0 bases and J by 6 bases, and 15 bases separated the two germline ends. This CDR3 spans 16 amino acids. CDR3 DNA: TGTGCCACCAGCAGAGATCAGGGATCACTGGAAAACACCATATATTTT. Translated: CATSRDQGSLENTIYF.

The V and J genes are TRBV19 and TRBJ1-4, with D hard to call. CDR1 is LNHDA and CDR2 is SQIVND in the germline V gene (reference sequence). The CDR3 totals 15 residues. V shed 3 bases and J shed 1 base, with 9 bases lying between them. CDR3 coding DNA: TGTGCCAGTAGTATGGGTGGTGGAACTAATGAAAAACTGTTTTTT. It translates to CASSMGGGTNEKLFF.

The chain recombines TRBV27 with TRBJ1-2; no firm D call. The CDR3 is 14 residues long. The V gene lost 5 bases and the J gene lost 4 bases, with 14 bases spanning the gap. CDR1 is MNHEY and CDR2 is SMNVEV in the germline V gene (reference sequence). CDR3 nucleotides: TGTGCCAGCAGTGGTTCAGCTATTTCCTATGGCTACACCTTC. Its protein is CASSGSAISYGYTF.

The chain uses TRBV7-2 and TRBJ2-7, with D possibly being TRBD2 (7 bases). CDR1 is SGHTA and CDR2 is FQGNSA in the germline V gene. The germline V and J ends were trimmed by 1 base and 3 bases, with 13 bases remaining between them. This CDR3 contains 15 residues. CDR3 DNA: TGTGCCAGCAGCTTAGAACTAGGGGGGGGCTACGAGCAGTACTTC. Translated: CASSLELGGGYEQYF. Based on the CDR3 plus reference TRBV7-2 and TRBJ2-7, the full variable domain is GAGVSQSPSNKVTEKGKDVELRCDPISGHTALYWYRQSLGQGLEFLIYFQGNSAPDKSGLPSDRFSAERTGGSVSTLTIQRTQQEDSAVYLCASSLELGGGYEQYFGPGTRLTVT.

The J gene is TRBJ1-6, the V gene TRBV5-5; TRBD1 aligns across 7 bases. After removal of 0 bases from V and 13 bases from J, the junction contained 7 bases not matched to a gene. The CDR3 is 14 amino acids. Germline V gene lookup returns CDR1 SGHKS and CDR2 YYEKEE (reference sequence). This CDR3 reads CASSLGDRVTPLHF. In nucleotides, the CDR3 is TGTGCCAGCAGCTTGGGGGACAGAGTAACCCCCCTCCACTTT.

The V call is TRBV21-1, the J call TRBJ2-7; the table names TRBD2, a call not compared with the DNA. TRBV21-1 is labeled a pseudogene. The CDR3 spans 15 residues. The CDR3 is CASSKTSGAPDEQYF. The CDR3 DNA reads as TGTGCCAGCAGCAAGACTAGCGGAGCTCCGGATGAGCAGTACTTC.

This rearrangement joins TRBV19 to TRBJ1-2; D possibly corresponds to TRBD1 (6 bases). Trimming cost V 7 bases and J 3 bases, with 15 bases left between them. Germline CDR1 LNHDA, CDR2 SQIVND (reference sequence). The CDR3 consists of 14 residues. The CDR3 spells CASIPRGAHYGYTF. DNA for the CDR3: TGTGCCAGTATCCCCCGGGGGGCTCACTATGGCTACACCTTC.

V usage is TRBV3-1 (or the pseudogene TRBV3-2) and J usage is TRBJ2-1; D call uncertain. The V end lost 4 bases, the J end lost 6 bases, and 16 bases lay between the germline ends. Germline CDR1 is LGHDT and CDR2 is YNNKEL (reference sequence). The CDR3 is 15 residues long. For the CDR3, the DNA is TGTGCCAGCAGCCCCCAGAAGACCCAAGGCAATGAGCAGTTCTTC. Protein product: CASSPQKTQGNEQFF.

The chain recombines TRBV5-6 with TRBJ2-7; D not certain. This CDR3 region has 12 residues. V was cut by 5 bases and J by 1 base, with 7 bases left in between. The germline V gene has CDR1 SGHDT and CDR2 YYEEEE. DNA for the CDR3: TGTGCCAGCAGGGTATTTTCCTACGAGCAGTACTTC. It specifies CASRVFSYEQYF.

The rearrangement joins TRBV5-4 to TRBJ2-1, with a weak D call TRBD2 (6 bases). The CDR3 runs to 12 residues. V lost 2 bases and J 9 bases, leaving 9 bases between the germline ends. Germline values: CDR1 SGHNT, CDR2 YYREEE (reference sequence). DNA for the CDR3: TGTGCCAGCAGCTTCGGCGGGGCTGAGCAGTTCTTC. This translates into CASSFGGAEQFF.

The chain joins TRBV30 to TRBJ1-6, with 7 bases that match TRBD1. The germline V gene encodes CDR1 GTSNPN and CDR2 SVGIG (reference sequence). This CDR3 is 15 amino acids long. Trimming removed 2 bases from V and 7 bases from J; junction bases left unmatched: 8. The CDR3 sequence: CAWSKPGTVNSPLHF. Here the CDR3 DNA reads TGTGCCTGGAGTAAGCCCGGGACAGTGAATTCACCCCTCCACTTT.

V is TRBV3-1 (or the pseudogene TRBV3-2) and J is TRBJ1-1, with TRBD1 matching 10 bases. The germline V gene encodes CDR1 LGHDT and CDR2 YNNKEL (reference sequence). The CDR3 has 14 residues. V lost 4 bases and J lost 5; bases outside the gene matches: 4. CDR3 region: CASSLGTGVTEAFF. CDR3 DNA: TGTGCCAGCAGCCTCGGGACAGGGGTAACTGAAGCTTTCTTT.

CDR3 region: CASSLEQGQWTGELFF. CDR3 sequence (DNA): TGCGCCAGCAGCTTGGAACAGGGCCAGTGGACCGGGGAGCTGTTTTTT. V gene TRBV5-1 combines with J gene TRBJ2-2; a possible D gene is TRBD1 (6 bases). Per the germline V gene, CDR1 is SGHRS and CDR2 is YFSETQ. V gave up 0 bases and J gave up 5 bases, with 14 bases separating them. This CDR3 comprises 16 residues.

This sequence joins TRBV7-2 and TRBJ2-2; TRBD1 might be the D (7 bases). The CDR3 runs to 13 residues. Trimming removed 4 bases at V and 7 bases at J, with 10 bases between. From germline, CDR1 is SGHTA and CDR2 FQGNSA. The CDR3 sequence is CASSSQGGGELFF. In nucleotides, the CDR3 is TGTGCCAGCAGCTCCCAGGGGGGCGGGGAGCTGTTTTTT.

This chain connects TRBV28 to TRBJ2-3; D not resolved. Germline V gives CDR1 MDHEN, CDR2 SYDVKM. The CDR3 extends over 13 amino acids. The V gene lost 6 bases and the J gene lost 3 bases, with 10 bases spanning the gap. The CDR3 coding sequence is TGTGCCAGCAGCCCCGGGTGGACAGATACGCAGTATTTT. It is translated as CASSPGWTDTQYF.